The next 11 T cell receptor beta chains were all read from a single sample in a study of cytomegalovirus exposure and HLA in healthy donors. In the PCR, 60 Vbeta and 13 Jbeta primers were used. Here immunoSEQ multiplex PCR was the method, and the copy in TCRdb shows in-frame clones only, minus some. Altogether 90,000 to 140,000 clones are present, roughly 12% being singletons, with the ten largest covering more than 15%. Material: PBMCs. The receptors originated from a man aged 35-49 years in good health and CMV-seropositive.

The rearrangement joins TRBV5-1 to TRBJ2-7; D is perhaps TRBD1 (6 bases). This CDR3 is 15 amino acids long. Looked up from germline, CDR1 is SGHRS and CDR2 is YFSETQ. V was clipped by 4 bases and J by 4 bases, with 18 bases between them. CDR3 in amino acids: CASSLGQINVYEQYF. CDR3 DNA sequence: TGCGCCAGCAGCCTCGGACAGATCAATGTTTACGAGCAGTACTTC.

The V call is TRBV19, the J call TRBJ2-5; D might be TRBD2 (5 bases). The CDR3 has 13 residues. The germline V and J ends were trimmed by 6 bases and 5 bases, with 13 bases remaining between them. The germline V gene has CDR1 LNHDA and CDR2 SQIVND (reference sequence). CDR3 coding DNA: TGTGCCAGTAGAACGGTCGGGGATGAGACCCAGTACTTC. Amino acids: CASRTVGDETQYF.

This clone was observed a handful of times. This sequence joins TRBV30 and TRBJ1-3, with D perhaps matching TRBD1 (6 bases). The germline CDR1 and CDR2 sequences are GTSNPN and SVGIG (reference sequence). The CDR3 covers 15 residues. The V gene lost 0 bases and the J gene lost 3 bases, with 12 bases spanning the gap. The CDR3 loop reads CAWSVGGRGGNTIYF. CDR3 nucleotide sequence: TGTGCCTGGAGTGTGGGGGGGCGAGGTGGAAACACCATATATTTT.

V and J are TRBV6-5 and TRBJ2-1; D is possibly TRBD2 (5 bases). This CDR3 region has 12 residues. V was pared by 6 bases and J by 8 bases, with 11 bases between. The germline CDR1 and CDR2 sequences are MNHEY and SVGAGI. The CDR3 sequence: CASSPTRYEQFF. CDR3 DNA sequence: TGTGCCAGCAGCCCCACTAGATATGAGCAGTTCTTC.

This chain joins TRBV10-3 and TRBJ2-7; D possibly corresponds to TRBD1 (6 bases). The CDR3 is 14 residues long. The V gene's germline CDR1 is ENHRY and CDR2 SYGVKD. V was clipped by 3 bases and J by 3 bases, with 12 bases between them. The CDR3 protein is CAISDPGQDYEQYF. The CDR3 DNA sequence: TGTGCCATCAGTGATCCGGGACAAGACTACGAGCAGTACTTC.

This clone was recorded a few times. The chain couples TRBV7-2 to TRBJ1-1; the D gene is possibly TRBD1 (5 bases). This CDR3 comprises 15 residues. V was trimmed by 1 base and J by 2 bases, leaving 11 bases between them. The germline CDR1 and CDR2 sequences are SGHTA and FQGNSA. CDR3 in DNA: TGTGCCAGCAGCTTAGAAGTGGGGACTAACACTGAAGCTTTCTTT. This encodes CASSLEVGTNTEAFF.

This clone appeared a few times. The J gene is TRBJ2-1, the V gene TRBV29-1; 7 bases map to TRBD2. CDR1 and CDR2 from the germline V gene are SQVTM and ANQGSEA. This CDR3 has 14 residues. V trimming: 4 bases; J trimming: 9 bases; junction bases outside the gene matches: 12. CDR3 nucleotides: TGCAGCGTTGCCGCTAGCGGCCCCCTGGGTGAGCAGTTCTTC. Amino acid sequence: CSVAASGPLGEQFF.

This clone was detected a few times. The chain recombines TRBV13 with TRBJ2-3; the match to TRBD2 covers 8 bases. Germline values: CDR1 PRHDT, CDR2 FYEKMQ (reference sequence). V shed 3 bases, J shed 0 bases, and the junction held 5 bases outside the gene matches. The CDR3 contains 16 residues. The CDR3 DNA follows: TGTGCCAGCAGCTTGTTCGGGACTAGAAGCACAGATACGCAGTATTTT. Its protein product is CASSLFGTRSTDTQYF.

The chain joins TRBV5-4 to TRBJ2-6, with a weak D call TRBD1 (6 bases). CDR1 and CDR2 (germline): SGHNT, YYREEE (reference sequence). The CDR3 has 15 residues. The V gene lost 2 bases and the J gene lost 2 bases, with 8 bases spanning the gap. CDR3 residues: CASSLQGAGANVLTF. As DNA, the CDR3 is TGTGCCAGCAGCTTACAGGGTGCTGGGGCCAACGTCCTGACTTTC.

This clone was seen a handful of times. The J gene is TRBJ2-7, the V gene TRBV18; D possibly corresponds to TRBD1 (6 bases). Germline CDR1 reads KGHSH; CDR2 reads LQKENI. V lost 0 bases and J 5 bases, leaving 11 bases between the germline ends. The CDR3 has 14 amino acids. The CDR3 loop reads CASSPPEGTNEQYF. The CDR3 nucleotides read TGTGCCAGCTCACCACCGGAAGGGACAAACGAGCAGTACTTC.

The table lists this clone with a few counts. This rearrangement joins TRBV30 to TRBJ1-4; 9 bases are shared with TRBD1. V gave up 5 bases and J gave up 0 bases; unmatched junction bases: 4. The CDR3 is 15 residues long. Germline V gene sequence: CDR1 GTSNPN, CDR2 SVGIG (reference sequence). The CDR3 sequence is CAWSGQGSTNEKLFF. In nucleotides, the CDR3 is TGTGCCTGGTCCGGACAGGGGTCAACTAATGAAAAACTGTTTTTT.